The 28 T cell receptor beta chains listed next were all sequenced from one sample in a study of cytomegalovirus exposure and HLA in healthy donors. Measured with immunoSEQ multiplex PCR; TCRdb has only the in-frame clones, and not every one. Of roughly 300,000 clones listed, 75% to 90% are singletons. The sequencing sample was made of PBMCs. These receptors were collected from a woman in her twenties or thirties in good health and CMV-seropositive.

The V gene is TRBV15, the J gene TRBJ1-2, with TRBD1 matching 7 bases. The CDR3 extends over 16 amino acids. V lost 1 base and J lost 5; bases outside the gene matches: 10. Per germline, CDR1 LNHNV and CDR2 YYDKDF (reference sequence). The chain's CDR3 is CATSRGSGQGVYGYTF. CDR3 DNA sequence: TGTGCCACCAGCAGAGGGTCGGGCCAGGGGGTTTATGGCTACACCTTC.

V usage is TRBV9 and J usage is TRBJ1-2, with D unresolved. CDR3 size: 14 residues. Trimming pared 0 bases from V and 3 bases from J, leaving 9 bases between. Germline V gene lookup returns CDR1 SGDLS and CDR2 YYNGEE. The CDR3 DNA reads as TGTGCCAGCAGCGTAGATAGTACGTACTATGGCTACACCTTC. It translates to CASSVDSTYYGYTF.

V usage is TRBV15 and J usage is TRBJ1-2, with a weak D call TRBD1 (5 bases). The V end lost 5 bases, the J end lost 1 base, and 11 bases lay between the germline ends. This CDR3 has 14 amino acids. From germline, CDR1 is LNHNV and CDR2 YYDKDF (reference sequence). In nucleotides, the CDR3 is TGTGCCACCAGCTCACTGAGGGGTAACTATGGCTACACCTTC. It specifies CATSSLRGNYGYTF.

This chain joins TRBV30 and TRBJ2-1; 12 bases fit TRBD2. This CDR3 has 18 amino acids. V trimming: 0 bases; J trimming: 4 bases; junction bases outside the gene matches: 10. Germline V gives CDR1 GTSNPN, CDR2 SVGIG (reference sequence). CDR3 nucleotide sequence: TGTGCCTGGAGTGTACCCCTAGCGGGAGGGCCCCGTTACAATGAGCAGTTCTTC. Amino acid sequence: CAWSVPLAGGPRYNEQFF. Combining the CDR3 with reference TRBV30 and TRBJ2-1 gives the whole variable domain SQTIHQWPATLVQPVGSPLSLECTVEGTSNPNLYWYRQAAGRGLQLLFYSVGIGQISSEVPQNLSASRPQDRQFILSSKKLLLSDSGFYLCAWSVPLAGGPRYNEQFFGPGTRLTVL.

This chain connects TRBV5-1 to TRBJ2-3; 7 bases align to TRBD1. CDR1 SGHRS and CDR2 YFSETQ come from the germline V gene. The CDR3 is 16 residues long. J was trimmed by 3 bases and V by 4 bases; bases with no gene match: 11. The CDR3 DNA reads as TGCGCCAGCAGCCCGCCCGGGCCAGGGGGAACAGATACGCAGTATTTT. Its protein product is CASSPPGPGGTDTQYF.

This chain connects TRBV2 to TRBJ2-1; D is perhaps TRBD1 or TRBD2 (6 bases each). Trimming shortened V by 5 bases and J by 6 bases, and 17 bases separated the two germline ends. Germline V gene data show CDR1 as SNHLY and CDR2 as FYNNEI. The CDR3 runs to 15 residues. DNA of the CDR3: TGTGCCAGCAGTTCGAGGGGGACTGCCGGCAATGAGCAGTTCTTC. It translates to CASSSRGTAGNEQFF.

The chain links TRBV19 to TRBJ2-7; 7 bases agree with TRBD2. Germline loops: CDR1 LNHDA, CDR2 SQIVND (reference sequence). V dropped 7 bases and J dropped 3; count of bases not matched to a gene: 0. CDR3 length equals 11 residues. CDR3 sequence: CASTSGYEQYF. The CDR3 DNA reads TGTGCCAGTACTAGCGGCTACGAGCAGTACTTC.

The genes are TRBV6-6 and TRBJ2-1; TRBD2 is a possible D gene (7 bases). Trimming stripped 5 bases from V and 4 bases from J, with 18 bases between. CDR1 and CDR2 (germline): MNHNY, SVGAGI (reference sequence). The CDR3 covers 16 residues. CDR3 bases: TGTGCCAGCAGTCTCGTCCCGGGGGGCGAATACAATGAGCAGTTCTTC. Its translation: CASSLVPGGEYNEQFF.

The chain couples TRBV11-3 to TRBJ2-1; D is tentatively TRBD1 or TRBD2 (5 bases each). Trimming removed 5 bases from V and 8 bases from J, with 13 bases in between. Per germline, CDR1 SGHNT and CDR2 YENEEA. This CDR3 spans 13 amino acids. This CDR3 reads CASSRGLRDEQFF. In DNA form, the CDR3 reads TGTGCCAGCAGCCGGGGCCTTAGGGATGAGCAGTTCTTC.

The V gene is TRBV18, the J gene TRBJ1-2; unclear D gene. Deletions cut 3 bases from V and 5 bases from J, with 16 bases between. Germline-derived CDR1 and CDR2 are KGHSH and LQKENI. The CDR3 totals 15 residues. CDR3 DNA: TGTGCCAGCTCACCCGGGGAGTACTCCTTATATGGCTACACCTTC. Translated: CASSPGEYSLYGYTF.

J is TRBJ2-3 and V is TRBV29-1, with D possibly TRBD2 on 6 matching bases. V lost 3 bases to trimming and J lost 5 bases, with 15 bases between them. Per the germline V gene, CDR1 is SQVTM and CDR2 is ANQGSEA. This CDR3 is built from 14 residues. The CDR3 region is CSVDSWDSGDTQYF. The CDR3 DNA reads TGCAGCGTTGATTCGTGGGACTCAGGAGATACGCAGTATTTT.

This rearrangement joins TRBV25-1 to TRBJ1-1; D unresolved. The CDR3 contains 13 residues. The V gene lost 8 bases and the J gene lost 5 bases, with 15 bases spanning the gap. Germline CDR1 and CDR2: MGHDK and SYGVNS. CDR3 sequence reads: CASRLSVGTEAFF. DNA for the CDR3: TGTGCCAGCCGTCTTAGCGTCGGGACTGAAGCTTTCTTT.

The V gene is TRBV6-1, the J gene TRBJ2-7; 10 bases map to TRBD1. V was clipped by 1 base and J by 7 bases; unmatched bases: 4. CDR3 length: 14 amino acids. Germline CDR1 is MNHNS and CDR2 is SASEGT. The CDR3 DNA reads as TGTGCCAGCAGTGAAGGGACAGGGGGTGAGGAGCAGTACTTC. Protein sequence: CASSEGTGGEEQYF.

J is TRBJ2-7 and V is TRBV27; D may match TRBD1 or TRBD2 (5 bases each). V lost 3 bases, J lost 6 bases, and 9 bases lay in between. Germline V gives CDR1 MNHEY, CDR2 SMNVEV (reference sequence). This CDR3 comprises 12 residues. CDR3 region: CASSFRGGEQYF. As DNA, the CDR3 is TGTGCCAGCAGTTTCCGGGGCGGCGAGCAGTACTTC.

This clone was recorded only once. The rearrangement links TRBV2 to TRBJ2-7; TRBD2 might be the D (5 bases). Trimming stripped 6 bases from V and 1 base from J, with 13 bases between. Looked up from germline, CDR1 is SNHLY and CDR2 is FYNNEI. This CDR3 is 14 amino acids long. The CDR3: CASRPGSVSYEQYF. The CDR3 nucleotides are TGTGCCAGCAGGCCGGGATCGGTATCCTACGAGCAGTACTTC.

This clone was observed a single time. V gene TRBV28 combines with J gene TRBJ1-2; D is undetermined. This CDR3 spans 16 amino acids. V lost 7 bases and J 4 bases, leaving 22 bases between the germline ends. Per germline, CDR1 MDHEN and CDR2 SYDVKM. In DNA form, the CDR3 reads TGTGCCAGCACCATACGCACCCCAGGCGCTATCTATGGCTACACCTTC. This encodes CASTIRTPGAIYGYTF.

The V call is TRBV5-1, the J call TRBJ2-3, with D unclear. The CDR3 consists of 15 residues. Germline V gene data show CDR1 as SGHRS and CDR2 as YFSETQ. Trimming took off 0 bases at V and 0 bases at J, with 8 bases between the two ends. This chain's CDR3 is CASSLGGPSTDTQYF. CDR3 in DNA: TGCGCCAGCAGCTTGGGCGGACCTAGCACAGATACGCAGTATTTT.

The genes are TRBV10-3 and TRBJ2-1; 8 bases are a match to TRBD1. With 2 bases clipped from V and 1 base from J, the junction kept 1 base outside the gene matches. The germline CDR1 and CDR2 sequences are ENHRY and SYGVKD. The CDR3 totals 15 residues. DNA of the CDR3: TGTGCCATCAGTGAGGGGACAGGATCCTACAATGAGCAGTTCTTC. This translates into CAISEGTGSYNEQFF.

The V and J genes are TRBV6-1 and TRBJ1-1, with D hard to call. The ends were cut back, 6 bases at V and 4 bases at J, with 9 bases in the middle. This CDR3 has 12 residues. Per the germline V gene, CDR1 is MNHNS and CDR2 is SASEGT. The CDR3, as DNA: TGTGCCAGCAGCTGGTCCACCACTGAAGCTTTCTTT. Its protein is CASSWSTTEAFF.

The V call is TRBV19, the J call TRBJ2-1, with D possibly TRBD2 on 5 matching bases. Germline assignment: CDR1 LNHDA and CDR2 SQIVND (reference sequence). Trimming shortened V by 9 bases and J by 2 bases, and 14 bases separated the two germline ends. The CDR3 loop spans 14 amino acids. CDR3 DNA: TGTGCCAGCTCCGCCGGGATCACCTACAATGAGCAGTTCTTC. It specifies CASSAGITYNEQFF.

The chain uses TRBV6-1 and TRBJ1-2, with unresolved D. The germline V gene has CDR1 MNHNS and CDR2 SASEGT. Deletions cut 3 bases from V and 4 bases from J, with 0 bases between. The length of the CDR3 is 10 residues. The CDR3 region is CASSDYGYTF. CDR3 sequence (DNA): TGTGCCAGCAGTGACTATGGCTACACCTTC.

V is TRBV4-2 and J is TRBJ2-1; 9 bases agree with TRBD1. There are 18 residues in the CDR3. In germline, CDR1 is LGHNA, CDR2 YNFKEQ. With V trimmed by 4 bases and J by 5 bases, 15 bases remained unmatched. CDR3 region: CASSLTGTGKFGNNEQFF. The CDR3 bases are TGTGCCAGCAGCCTTACCGGGACAGGGAAGTTCGGAAACAATGAGCAGTTCTTC.

A few counts support this clone. This chain uses TRBV27 with TRBJ1-2; no definite D call. Per the germline V gene, CDR1 is MNHEY and CDR2 is SMNVEV (reference sequence). V was pared by 8 bases and J by 8 bases, with 12 bases between. There are 11 residues in the CDR3. The CDR3 DNA is TGTGCCAGCGGTGGACTATCCGGCTACACCTTC. Translating gives CASGGLSGYTF.

CDR3 nucleotides: TGTGCCAGCAGTGGGGAGGACAGAGCCTACGAGCAGTACTTC. As protein: CASSGEDRAYEQYF. The V gene is TRBV2, the J gene TRBJ2-7, with D perhaps given as TRBD1 or TRBD2 (6 bases each). Germline-derived CDR1 and CDR2 are SNHLY and FYNNEI. This CDR3 contains 14 residues. V gave up 4 bases and J gave up 2 bases, with 12 bases separating them.

The chain joins TRBV5-4 to TRBJ1-1, with D uncertain. The CDR3 totals 12 residues. Trimming took off 4 bases at V and 3 bases at J, with 7 bases between the two ends. The germline gives CDR1 SGHNT, CDR2 YYREEE (reference sequence). The CDR3 loop reads CASSNRDTEAFF. The CDR3 coding sequence is TGTGCCAGCAGCAACCGGGACACTGAAGCTTTCTTT.

The chain combines TRBV7-9 with TRBJ1-4; D is possibly TRBD1 (5 bases). V lost 4 bases and J 8 bases, leaving 14 bases between the germline ends. The CDR3 has 14 residues. Germline V gene data show CDR1 as SEHNR and CDR2 as FQNEAQ (reference sequence). CDR3 sequence (DNA): TGTGCCAGCAGCTCCGCGGGGGGTCAGGAAAAACTGTTTTTT. This gives the protein CASSSAGGQEKLFF. The full variable domain, with the rest looked up from reference TRBV7-9 and TRBJ1-4, is DTGVSQNPRHKITKRGQNVTFRCDPISEHNRLYWYRQTLGQGPEFLTYFQNEAQLEKSRLLSDRFSAERPKGSFSTLEIQRTEQGDSAMYLCASSSAGGQEKLFFGSGTQLSVL.

The rearrangement links TRBV30 to TRBJ2-1; 13 bases match TRBD2. Unmatched junction bases numbered 9, after V lost 3 bases and J lost 7 bases. The CDR3 covers 16 residues. The germline gives CDR1 GTSNPN, CDR2 SVGIG (reference sequence). The DNA of the CDR3 is TGTGCCTGGAGCGCCCGGACTAGCGGGAGACGGAATGAGCAGTTCTTC. Amino acids: CAWSARTSGRRNEQFF.

The rearrangement links TRBV7-6 to TRBJ2-5; 12 bases are a match to TRBD2. CDR1 is SGHVS and CDR2 is FNYEAQ in the germline V gene. The CDR3 spans 20 residues. Germline trimming cut 6 bases from V and 2 bases from J; bases unmatched to any gene: 19. CDR3 coding DNA: TGTGCCAGCAGTCCTCTCCCGAGACTAGCGGGGGAGAATACGCAAGAGACCCAGTACTTC. It encodes CASSPLPRLAGENTQETQYF. The full variable domain, in which reference TRBV7-6 and TRBJ2-5 provide the parts outside the CDR3, is GAGVSQSPRYKVTKRGQDVALRCDPISGHVSLYWYRQALGQGPEFLTYFNYEAQQDKSGLPNDRFSAERPEGSISTLTIQRTEQRDSAMYRCASSPLPRLAGENTQETQYFGPGTRLLVL.